This T cell receptor beta chain was profiled in a study of breast tumors, draining lymph nodes, adjacent tissues. The junction had 6 bases not matched to a gene; V was cut back by 5 bases and J by 2 bases. Germline CDR1 DFQATT, CDR2 SNEGSKA (reference sequence). The CDR3 loop spans 15 amino acids. The lymph nodes were axillary draining lymph nodes from breast cancer patients. Broader study findings: Tumor TCR diversity was below lymph nodes but above nontumor tissue.

This clonotype was seen at least ten times. What it binds is not known. TCRdb called the multiplex PCR reads again in MiXCR, with one record for every CDR3 protein. Of 150,000 to 200,000 distinct CDR3 sequences listed, roughly a third were seen once; the top ten hold roughly 3.8%. The sample consisted of axillary lymph node tissue. The TCR was taken from a female donor with breast cancer. Some clones in this sample may be carry-over from other donors' samples. V and J are TRBV20-1 and TRBJ2-3, with 11 bases matching TRBD2. CDR3 amino acids: CSAETSGGFTDTQYF. CDR3 DNA: TGCAGTGCTGAAACTAGCGGGGGTTTCACAGATACGCAGTATTTT.